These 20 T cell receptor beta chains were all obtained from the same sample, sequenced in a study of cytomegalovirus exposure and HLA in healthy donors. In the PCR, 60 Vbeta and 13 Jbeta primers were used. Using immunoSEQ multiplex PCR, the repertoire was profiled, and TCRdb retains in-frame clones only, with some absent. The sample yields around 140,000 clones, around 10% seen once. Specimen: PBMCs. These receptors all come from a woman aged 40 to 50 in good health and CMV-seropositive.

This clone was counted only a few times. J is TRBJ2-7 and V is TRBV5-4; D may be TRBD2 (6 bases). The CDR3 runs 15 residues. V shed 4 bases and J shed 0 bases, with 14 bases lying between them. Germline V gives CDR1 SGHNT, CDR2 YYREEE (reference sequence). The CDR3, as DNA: TGTGCCAGCAGCATACCCGGGACTGGCTCCTACGAGCAGTACTTC. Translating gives CASSIPGTGSYEQYF.

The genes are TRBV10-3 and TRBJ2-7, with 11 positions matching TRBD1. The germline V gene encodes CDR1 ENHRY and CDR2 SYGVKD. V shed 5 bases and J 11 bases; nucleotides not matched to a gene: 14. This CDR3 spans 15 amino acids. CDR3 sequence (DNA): TGTGCCATCAGTTCTCGGGACAGGGGGTTTGAGGTGGAGTACTTC. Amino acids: CAISSRDRGFEVEYF.

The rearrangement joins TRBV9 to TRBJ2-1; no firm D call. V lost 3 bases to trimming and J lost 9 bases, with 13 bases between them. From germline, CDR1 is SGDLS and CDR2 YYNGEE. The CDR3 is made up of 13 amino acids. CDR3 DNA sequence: TGTGCCAGCAGCGGATCTTTACCGCGTGAGCAGTTCTTC. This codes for CASSGSLPREQFF. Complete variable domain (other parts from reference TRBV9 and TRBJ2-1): DSGVTQTPKHLITATGQRVTLRCSPRSGDLSVYWYQQSLDQGLQFLIQYYNGEERAKGNILERFSAQQFPDLHSELNLSSLELGDSALYFCASSGSLPREQFFGPGTRLTVL.

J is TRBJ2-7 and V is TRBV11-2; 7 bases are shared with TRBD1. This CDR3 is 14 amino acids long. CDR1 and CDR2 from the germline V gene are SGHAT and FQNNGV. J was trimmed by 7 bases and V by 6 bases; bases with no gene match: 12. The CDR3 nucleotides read TGTGCCAGCAGGCCGACAGGGTACTCCCCTGAGCAGTACTTC. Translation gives CASRPTGYSPEQYF.

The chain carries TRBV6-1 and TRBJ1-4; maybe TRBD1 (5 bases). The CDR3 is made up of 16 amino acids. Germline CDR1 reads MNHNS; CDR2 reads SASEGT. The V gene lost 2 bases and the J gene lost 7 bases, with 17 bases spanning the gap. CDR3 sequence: CASSENRGRGGEKLFF. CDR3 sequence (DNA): TGTGCCAGCAGTGAAAATAGAGGACGGGGGGGTGAAAAACTGTTTTTT.

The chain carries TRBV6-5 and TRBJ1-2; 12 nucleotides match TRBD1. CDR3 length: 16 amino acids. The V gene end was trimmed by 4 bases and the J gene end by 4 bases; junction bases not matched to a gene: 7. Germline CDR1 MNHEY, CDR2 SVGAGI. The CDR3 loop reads CASSSGPGQGAYGYTF. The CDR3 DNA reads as TGTGCCAGCAGTTCAGGTCCGGGACAGGGGGCCTATGGCTACACCTTC.

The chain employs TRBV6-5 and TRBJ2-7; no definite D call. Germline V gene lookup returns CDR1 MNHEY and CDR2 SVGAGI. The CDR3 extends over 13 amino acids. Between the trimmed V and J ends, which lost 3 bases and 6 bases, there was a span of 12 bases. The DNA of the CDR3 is TGTGCCAGCAGTTATGACATACTTACCGAGCAGTACTTC. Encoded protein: CASSYDILTEQYF.

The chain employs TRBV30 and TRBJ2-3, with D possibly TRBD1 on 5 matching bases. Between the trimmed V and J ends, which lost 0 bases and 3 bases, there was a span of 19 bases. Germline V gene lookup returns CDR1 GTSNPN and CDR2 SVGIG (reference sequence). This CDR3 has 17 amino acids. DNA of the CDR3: TGTGCCTGGAGTGTACCGAGGACAAGAAAAGGGACAGATACGCAGTATTTT. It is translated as CAWSVPRTRKGTDTQYF.

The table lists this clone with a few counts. CDR3 nucleotides: TGTGCCAGCAGTTATCAAGGAGGCACTGAAGCTTTCTTT. Protein product: CASSYQGGTEAFF. The rearrangement links TRBV6-5 to TRBJ1-1; no clear D. Trimming left V 3 bases short and J 4 bases short, with 9 bases between. The CDR3 length is 13 residues. The germline CDR1 and CDR2 sequences are MNHEY and SVGAGI.

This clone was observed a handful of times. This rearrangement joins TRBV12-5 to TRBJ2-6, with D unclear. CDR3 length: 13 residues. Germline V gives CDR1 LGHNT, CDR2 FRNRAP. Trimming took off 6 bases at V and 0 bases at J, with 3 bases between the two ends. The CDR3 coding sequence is TGTGCTAGTGGGGCCTCTGGGGCCAACGTCCTGACTTTC. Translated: CASGASGANVLTF.

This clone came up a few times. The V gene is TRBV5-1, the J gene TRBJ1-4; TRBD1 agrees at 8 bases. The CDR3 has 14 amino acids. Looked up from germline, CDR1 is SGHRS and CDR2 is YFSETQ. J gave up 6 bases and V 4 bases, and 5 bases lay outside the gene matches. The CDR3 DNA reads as TGCGCCAGCAGCCCAGGGGGCGCGGATGAAAAACTGTTTTTT. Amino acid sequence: CASSPGGADEKLFF.

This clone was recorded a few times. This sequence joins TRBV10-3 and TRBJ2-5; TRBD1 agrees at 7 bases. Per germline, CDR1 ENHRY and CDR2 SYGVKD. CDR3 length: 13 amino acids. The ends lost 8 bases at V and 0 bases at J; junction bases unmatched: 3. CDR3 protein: CAIADRDQETQYF. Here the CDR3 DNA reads TGTGCCATCGCTGACAGGGACCAAGAGACCCAGTACTTC.

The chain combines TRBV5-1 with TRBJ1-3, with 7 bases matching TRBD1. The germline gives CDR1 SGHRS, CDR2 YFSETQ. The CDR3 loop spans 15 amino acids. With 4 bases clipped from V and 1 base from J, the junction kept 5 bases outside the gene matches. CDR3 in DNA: TGCGCCAGCAGCGGCGACAGGGAGTCTGGAAACACCATATATTTT. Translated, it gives CASSGDRESGNTIYF.

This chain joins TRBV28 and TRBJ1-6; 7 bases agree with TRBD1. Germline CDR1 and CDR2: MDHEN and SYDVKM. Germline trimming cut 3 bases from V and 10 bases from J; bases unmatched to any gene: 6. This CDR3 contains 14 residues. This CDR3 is CASSLRQGVSPLHF. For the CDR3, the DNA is TGTGCCAGCAGTTTGCGCCAGGGGGTCTCACCCCTCCACTTT.

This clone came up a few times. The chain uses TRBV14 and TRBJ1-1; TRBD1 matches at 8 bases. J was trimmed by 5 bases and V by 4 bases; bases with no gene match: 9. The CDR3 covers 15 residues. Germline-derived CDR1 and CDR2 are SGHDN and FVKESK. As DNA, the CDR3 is TGTGCCAGCAGCCGCACGACAGGGGCGGGGACTGAAGCTTTCTTT. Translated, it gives CASSRTTGAGTEAFF.

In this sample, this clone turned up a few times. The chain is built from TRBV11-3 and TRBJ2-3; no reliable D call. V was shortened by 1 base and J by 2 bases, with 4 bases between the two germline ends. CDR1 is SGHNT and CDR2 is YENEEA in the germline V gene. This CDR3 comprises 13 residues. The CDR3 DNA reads TGTGCCAGCAGCTTAGGACTCACAGATACGCAGTATTTT. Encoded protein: CASSLGLTDTQYF.

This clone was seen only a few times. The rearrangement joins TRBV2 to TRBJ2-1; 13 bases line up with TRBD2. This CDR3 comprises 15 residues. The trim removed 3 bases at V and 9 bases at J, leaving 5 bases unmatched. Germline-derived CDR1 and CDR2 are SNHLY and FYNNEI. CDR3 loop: CASSEGLAGFSEQFF. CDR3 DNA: TGTGCCAGCAGTGAGGGACTAGCGGGGTTTAGTGAGCAGTTCTTC.

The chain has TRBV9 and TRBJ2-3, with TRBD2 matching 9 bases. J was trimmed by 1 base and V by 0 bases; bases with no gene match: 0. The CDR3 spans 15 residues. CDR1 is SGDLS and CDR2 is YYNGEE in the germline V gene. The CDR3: CASSVASGGTDTQYF. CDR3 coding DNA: TGTGCCAGCAGCGTAGCTAGCGGGGGCACAGATACGCAGTATTTT.

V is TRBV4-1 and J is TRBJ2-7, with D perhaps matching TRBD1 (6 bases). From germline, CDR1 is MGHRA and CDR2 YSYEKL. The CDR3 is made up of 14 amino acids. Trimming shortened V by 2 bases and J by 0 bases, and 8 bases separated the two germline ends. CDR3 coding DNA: TGCGCCAGCAGCCAAAAGACAGGCTCCTACGAGCAGTACTTC. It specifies CASSQKTGSYEQYF.

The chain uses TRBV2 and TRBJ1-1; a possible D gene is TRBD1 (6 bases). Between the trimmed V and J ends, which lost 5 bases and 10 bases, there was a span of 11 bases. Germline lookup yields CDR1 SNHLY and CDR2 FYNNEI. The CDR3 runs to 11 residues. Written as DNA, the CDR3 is TGTGCCAGCAGTAGGACAGTTGGAGCTTTCTTT. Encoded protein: CASSRTVGAFF.